What follows are 19 T cell receptor beta chains derived from one specimen sequenced in a study of T-cell memory formation after mild COVID-19. TCRdb itself ran the 5' RACE reads through MiXCR, one entry per CDR3 protein. The sample holds 300,000 to 350,000 distinct CDR3 sequences, over 10% seen once. The sample comprised PBMCs or a T cell subset sorted from them (not recorded which). The receptors come from a man aged 18-30 years who had mild COVID-19 (a few samples of this study predate the infection). Cell type and time point are not known.

This clonotype was found a few times. The chain joins TRBV20-1 to TRBJ2-7, with 8 bases identical to TRBD2. The germline CDR1 and CDR2 sequences are DFQATT and SNEGSKA (reference sequence). The length of the CDR3 is 14 residues. The trim removed 3 bases at V and 2 bases at J, leaving 6 bases unmatched. CDR3 nucleotide sequence: TGCAGTGCTAGGGGCGGGGGGCCAACCTACGAGCAGTACGTC. It encodes CSARGGGPTYEQYV.

V is TRBV20-1 and J is TRBJ2-7; a weak D match, TRBD2 (6 bases). Germline CDR1 is DFQATT and CDR2 is SNEGSKA (reference sequence). Between the trimmed V and J ends, which lost 3 bases and 5 bases, there was a span of 17 bases. The length of the CDR3 is 14 residues. CDR3 region: CSARQGLRGDEQYF. The CDR3 DNA reads TGCAGTGCTAGGCAGGGACTCCGTGGGGACGAGCAGTACTTC.

The sample holds a few counts of this clonotype. V and J are TRBV6-5 and TRBJ2-2; 13 bases agree with TRBD2. Germline CDR1 is MNHEY and CDR2 is SVGAGI. Trimming at V came to 5 bases and at J to 0 bases, leaving 3 bases not matched to a gene. The CDR3 has 17 residues. The CDR3 loop reads CASSRTSGGPNTGELFF. The CDR3 DNA sequence: TGTGCCAGCAGTAGGACTAGCGGGGGTCCGAACACCGGGGAGCTGTTTTTT.

The V call is TRBV4-3, the J call TRBJ1-2; D remains unclear. The CDR3 spans 15 residues. Trimming took off 0 bases at V and 7 bases at J, with 15 bases between the two ends. Germline V gene data show CDR1 as LGHNA and CDR2 as YSLEER. In nucleotides, the CDR3 is TGCGCCAGCAGCCAAGAGAACAGAGGTTTGGGTGGCTACACCTTC. Amino acids: CASSQENRGLGGYTF.

The genes are TRBV6-1 and TRBJ1-1; D unresolved. Between the trimmed V and J ends, which lost 6 bases and 0 bases, there was a span of 11 bases. There are 14 residues in the CDR3. Germline CDR1 reads MNHNS; CDR2 reads SASEGT. CDR3 bases: TGTGCCAGCAGCCCAGAGCGCTTGAACACTGAAGCTTTCTTT. This gives the protein CASSPERLNTEAFF.

This clonotype has only a few counts. The CDR3 protein is CAWSEDEQYF. Here the CDR3 DNA reads TGTGCCTGGAGCGAGGACGAGCAGTACTTC. The J gene is TRBJ2-7, the V gene TRBV30, with D unclear. The CDR3 is made up of 10 amino acids. V was clipped by 3 bases and J by 5 bases, with 5 bases between them. The V gene's germline CDR1 is GTSNPN and CDR2 SVGIG (reference sequence).

This rearrangement joins TRBV2 to TRBJ2-7; possible D gene TRBD2, 5 bases. Deletions cut 8 bases from V and 6 bases from J, with 17 bases between. Germline CDR1 is SNHLY and CDR2 is FYNNEI. The CDR3 sequence is 13 residues long. CDR3: CASFGEGGSEQYF. The CDR3, as DNA: TGTGCCAGCTTCGGCGAGGGTGGTTCCGAGCAGTACTTC.

The chain uses TRBV7-9 and TRBJ1-1; TRBD1 matches at 7 bases. Trimming removed 5 bases from V and 8 bases from J; junction bases left unmatched: 17. Germline V CDR1 and CDR2: SEHNR, FQNEAQ (reference sequence). There are 16 residues in the CDR3. The chain's CDR3 is CASSLRGTGLLAEAFF. The CDR3 DNA is TGTGCCAGCAGCCTCAGGGGGACGGGGCTCTTGGCAGAAGCTTTCTTT. Together with reference TRBV7-9 and TRBJ1-1, the CDR3 gives the full variable domain: DTGVSQNPRHKITKRGQNVTFRCDPISEHNRLYWYRQTLGQGPEFLTYFQNEAQLEKSRLLSDRFSAERPKGSFSTLEIQRTEQGDSAMYLCASSLRGTGLLAEAFFGQGTRLTVV.

In its sample, this clonotype was seen many times. The rearrangement joins TRBV18 to TRBJ1-1; 7 positions match TRBD1. Germline lookup yields CDR1 KGHSH and CDR2 LQKENI. V lost 3 bases to trimming and J lost 1 base; unmatched junction nucleotides: 5. This CDR3 is 15 amino acids long. CDR3 nucleotide sequence: TGTGCCAGCTCACCCCGTGACAGGGCGAACACTGAAGCTTTCTTT. This encodes CASSPRDRANTEAFF.

This sequence joins TRBV24-1 and TRBJ2-3, with D unresolved. The CDR3 runs to 15 residues. Trimming removed 6 bases from V and 0 bases from J, with 12 bases in between. Germline CDR1 reads KGHDR; CDR2 reads SFDVKD. The CDR3 nucleotides are TGTGCCACCAGTCGAGCCCTCGATAGCACAGATACGCAGTATTTT. Translating it yields CATSRALDSTDTQYF.

The chain is built from TRBV9 and TRBJ1-3; D gene unclear. The CDR3 spans 14 residues. Looked up from germline, CDR1 is SGDLS and CDR2 is YYNGEE. Between the trimmed V and J ends, which lost 3 bases and 0 bases, there was a span of 7 bases. The DNA of the CDR3 is TGTGCCAGCAGCGAGCAGAGCTCTGGAAACACCATATATTTT. It is translated as CASSEQSSGNTIYF.

This clonotype was counted ten times or more. This chain's CDR3 is CASSWDQGYEQYF. The CDR3 coding sequence is TGTGCCAGCAGTTGGGACCAAGGCTACGAGCAGTACTTC. The chain links TRBV12-3 or TRBV12-4 to TRBJ2-7; either TRBD1 or TRBD2 may supply D (5 bases each). This CDR3 has 13 amino acids. V lost 4 bases and J lost 3, with 10 bases in between.

This clonotype was observed a few times. This chain joins TRBV10-2 and TRBJ2-1, with 10 bases fitting TRBD2. This CDR3 region has 16 residues. Germline V gene data show CDR1 as WSHSY and CDR2 as SAAADI. Unmatched junction bases numbered 8, after V lost 3 bases and J lost 6 bases. The CDR3 reads CASSDPGTSGVNEQFF. In DNA, the CDR3 is TGCGCCAGCAGTGACCCGGGAACTAGCGGGGTCAATGAGCAGTTCTTC.

The sample holds a few counts of this clonotype. This CDR3 is CASSLDAREAFF. Here the CDR3 DNA reads TGTGCCAGCAGTTTAGACGCGAGGGAGGCTTTCTTT. The rearrangement joins TRBV12-3 or TRBV12-4 to TRBJ1-1; D ambiguous. The germline V and J ends were trimmed by 1 base and 11 bases, with 11 bases remaining between them. This CDR3 has 12 amino acids.

This chain links TRBV7-2 with TRBJ1-2; no reliable D call. With 7 bases removed from V and 4 bases from J, the gap between germline ends came to 13 bases. The CDR3 runs 13 residues. Germline values: CDR1 SGHTA, CDR2 FQGNSA. The CDR3 DNA sequence: TGTGCCAGCAAGCCGGCAGTGACCTATGGCTACACCTTC. This translates into CASKPAVTYGYTF. The complete variable domain, with remaining parts taken from reference TRBV7-2 and TRBJ1-2, reads GAGVSQSPSNKVTEKGKDVELRCDPISGHTALYWYRQSLGQGLEFLIYFQGNSAPDKSGLPSDRFSAERTGGSVSTLTIQRTQQEDSAVYLCASKPAVTYGYTFGSGTRLTVV.

The table lists this clonotype with many counts. Here the CDR3 DNA reads TGTGCCAGCAGGGGGTTGAACACTGAAGCTTTCTTT. The encoded protein is CASRGLNTEAFF. The chain is built from TRBV12-3 or TRBV12-4 and TRBJ1-1, with D unresolved. V was clipped by 6 bases and J by 0 bases, with 5 bases between them. CDR3 length equals 12 residues.

Many counts were recorded for this clonotype. The chain is built from TRBV11-2 and TRBJ2-5; weak D call: TRBD2 (7 bases). The CDR3 is made up of 15 amino acids. Trimming removed 1 base from V and 4 bases from J, with 13 bases in between. Germline CDR1 is SGHAT and CDR2 is FQNNGV. The CDR3 sequence: CASSLAAGAGETQYF. The CDR3 bases are TGTGCCAGCAGCTTAGCTGCGGGGGCGGGAGAGACCCAGTACTTC.

This clonotype was observed a few times. The CDR3 reads CASSLPENTEAFF. In DNA, the CDR3 is TGTGCCAGCAGTTTGCCAGAGAACACTGAAGCTTTCTTT. V and J are TRBV28 and TRBJ1-1; D not resolved. CDR3 size: 13 residues. From germline, CDR1 is MDHEN and CDR2 SYDVKM. V was shortened by 3 bases and J by 1 base, with 6 bases between the two germline ends.

This clonotype was seen a few times. V usage is TRBV7-9 and J usage is TRBJ2-1, with D perhaps TRBD1 (6 bases). Trimming took off 5 bases at V and 2 bases at J, with 16 bases between the two ends. The CDR3 loop spans 16 amino acids. The V gene's germline CDR1 is SEHNR and CDR2 FQNEAQ (reference sequence). For the CDR3, the DNA is TGTGCCAGCAGCCCTAGGACAGTGTTCACCTACAATGAGCAGTTCTTC. It yields the protein CASSPRTVFTYNEQFF.